This TCR beta chain emerged from a study of CD8+CD57+ T cells in acquired aplastic anemia. The study profiled TCR beta VDJ and CDR3 using genomic DNA as template. TCRdb itself ran the reads through MiXCR, one entry per CDR3 protein. The data contain under 200,000 distinct CDR3 sequences, around 48% of them seen just once; the ten biggest clones take up roughly 3.1%. Individuals selected for sequencing had exhibited CD8+CD57+ cell expansion on flow cytometry. This TCR derives from a human donor with aplastic anemia. The sequenced sample consisted of sorted CD4+, CD8+, or CD8+CD57+ T cells (not recorded which) from PBMCs.

CDR3 in amino acids: CASSLGSGRRPNEQFF. The CDR3 nucleotides are TGTGCCAGCAGCTTAGGGAGCGGTCGGAGGCCCAATGAGCAGTTCTTC. V gene TRBV11-2 combines with J gene TRBJ2-1; possible D gene TRBD2, 5 bases. The CDR3 sequence is 16 residues long. In germline, CDR1 is SGHAT, CDR2 FQNNGV. Trimming took off 1 base at V and 6 bases at J, with 16 bases between the two ends.